These 28 T cell receptor beta chains share one sample of origin, sequenced in a study of beta chain features in type 1 diabetes. cDNA synthesis used the whole RNA isolate, giving expressed TCRB sequences. The table came from immunoSEQ multiplex PCR; TCRdb's copy has only in-frame clones and leaves some out. Of 200,000 to 250,000 clones listed, approximately 15% are singletons. The study's findings and limits: People with Type 1 diabetes carried modestly yet significantly shorter TCRB CDR3s in all four CD4+ subsets.

These receptors are not linked to any known antigen. The specimen sequenced was naive CD4+ T cells from blood. All receptors come from a man between 25 and 39 years old with type 1 diabetes.

This clone was seen a few times. This chain links TRBV29-1 with TRBJ1-1; D not resolved. V was trimmed by 7 bases and J by 3 bases, leaving 18 bases between them. The CDR3 consists of 14 residues. CDR1 SQVTM and CDR2 ANQGSEA come from the germline V gene. In DNA form, the CDR3 reads TGCAGCGCCGAGACCAGCGACCTCGACACTGAAGCTTTCTTT. This sequence encodes CSAETSDLDTEAFF. Based on the CDR3 plus reference TRBV29-1 and TRBJ1-1, the full variable domain is SAVISQKPSRDICQRGTSLTIQCQVDSQVTMMFWYRQQPGQSLTLIATANQGSEATYESGFVIDKFPISRPNLTFSTLTVSNMSPEDSSIYLCSAETSDLDTEAFFGQGTRLTVV.

The rearrangement uses TRBV9 and TRBJ2-2; D is perhaps TRBD1 (6 bases). The length of the CDR3 is 16 residues. The ends were cut back, 0 bases at V and 8 bases at J, with 17 bases in the middle. Germline CDR1 and CDR2: SGDLS and YYNGEE. CDR3 region: CASSVGGTSASGELFF. The DNA for the CDR3 is TGTGCCAGCAGCGTAGGTGGGACATCGGCTAGTGGGGAGCTGTTTTTT.

This chain connects TRBV30 to TRBJ1-3; D is unclear. CDR3 length: 14 residues. From germline, CDR1 is GTSNPN and CDR2 SVGIG (reference sequence). Trimming removed 0 bases at V and 1 base at J, with 7 bases between. In DNA, the CDR3 is TGTGCCTGGAGTGTAAGCTGGTCTGGAAACACCATATATTTT. It translates to CAWSVSWSGNTIYF.

This chain joins TRBV4-1 and TRBJ2-7; D is uncertain. Germline CDR1 reads MGHRA; CDR2 reads YSYEKL. This CDR3 is 13 amino acids long. V was pared by 1 base and J by 3 bases, with 7 bases between. DNA for the CDR3: TGCGCCAGCAGCCAAGCAGTCAGCTACGAGCAGTACTTC. It yields the protein CASSQAVSYEQYF.

V and J are TRBV5-6 and TRBJ2-3, with 7 bases that match TRBD2. This CDR3 has 15 amino acids. Germline V CDR1 and CDR2: SGHDT, YYEEEE. V was clipped by 4 bases and J by 1 base; unmatched bases: 6. The CDR3 DNA reads as TGTGCCAGCAGCAATCTAGCGGAGGGCACAGATACGCAGTATTTT. Its protein product is CASSNLAEGTDTQYF.

The chain recombines TRBV25-1 with TRBJ2-3; D might be TRBD2 (5 bases). This CDR3 is built from 15 residues. Germline values: CDR1 MGHDK, CDR2 SYGVNS. V lost 3 bases to trimming and J lost 3 bases, with 13 bases between them. The CDR3 spells CASSDLDSLTDTQYF. CDR3 DNA: TGTGCCAGCAGTGATTTGGACTCTCTAACAGATACGCAGTATTTT. The whole variable domain, remainder taken from reference TRBV25-1 and TRBJ2-3, is EADIYQTPRYLVIGTGKKITLECSQTMGHDKMYWYQQDPGMELHLIHYSYGVNSTEKGDLSSESTVSRIRTEHFPLTLESARPSHTSQYLCASSDLDSLTDTQYFGPGTRLTVL.

This chain connects TRBV29-1 to TRBJ1-1; D possibly corresponds to TRBD1 (5 bases). This CDR3 contains 13 residues. Deletions cut 8 bases from V and 4 bases from J, with 17 bases between. CDR1 SQVTM and CDR2 ANQGSEA come from the germline V gene. CDR3 amino acids: CSSYGGAVTEAFF. The CDR3 DNA sequence: TGCAGCTCTTACGGCGGGGCTGTCACTGAAGCTTTCTTT.

The chain uses TRBV18 and TRBJ2-7; 7 bases line up with TRBD1. V shed 0 bases and J 7 bases; nucleotides not matched to a gene: 12. The CDR3 length is 16 residues. CDR1 is KGHSH and CDR2 is LQKENI in the germline V gene. This CDR3 is CASSPPNEGARGEQYF. CDR3 in DNA: TGTGCCAGCTCACCACCGAATGAGGGGGCGCGTGGTGAGCAGTACTTC.

This clone was observed a handful of times. This rearrangement joins TRBV2 to TRBJ1-2, with D perhaps matching TRBD1 (6 bases). Trimming cost V 3 bases and J 8 bases, with 16 bases left between them. CDR1 is SNHLY and CDR2 is FYNNEI in the germline V gene. CDR3 size: 14 residues. CDR3 bases: TGTGCCAGCAGTGAGGGGCAGGGGTCGGGCGGCTACACCTTC. Its translation is CASSEGQGSGGYTF.

There are a few counts of this clone. The CDR3 DNA follows: TGCAGCGAATCCAGGGGGAGCACTGAAGCTTTCTTT. The encoded protein is CSESRGSTEAFF. This chain links TRBV29-1 with TRBJ1-1, with 7 positions matching TRBD1. Germline V gene lookup returns CDR1 SQVTM and CDR2 ANQGSEA. CDR3 length equals 12 residues. V shed 7 bases, J shed 4 bases, and the junction held 6 bases outside the gene matches.

This clone has just a few counts. In DNA form, the CDR3 reads TGTGCCAGCTCACCACGCGGACAGGCCCCTGAAGCTTTCTTT. It encodes CASSPRGQAPEAFF. The chain has TRBV18 and TRBJ1-1; TRBD1 matches at 7 bases. CDR3 length equals 14 residues. Unmatched junction bases numbered 5, after V lost 1 base and J lost 6 bases. CDR1 KGHSH and CDR2 LQKENI come from the germline V gene.

This clone was detected only a few times. This chain joins TRBV29-1 and TRBJ1-1; 7 bases are a match to TRBD1. With V trimmed by 7 bases and J by 7 bases, 9 bases remained unmatched. This CDR3 region has 12 residues. Per germline, CDR1 SQVTM and CDR2 ANQGSEA. For the CDR3, the DNA is TGCAGCGCCCTGACAGGGTTGGGTGAAGCTTTCTTT. Translation gives CSALTGLGEAFF.

The chain joins TRBV5-6 to TRBJ2-1; tentatively, D is TRBD1 (5 bases). Trimming took off 2 bases at V and 0 bases at J, with 9 bases between the two ends. This CDR3 has 15 amino acids. Germline V gene lookup returns CDR1 SGHDT and CDR2 YYEEEE. CDR3 bases: TGTGCCAGCAGCTTCCGACAGATCTCCTACAATGAGCAGTTCTTC. It encodes CASSFRQISYNEQFF.

This clone showed up just a few times. The genes are TRBV18 and TRBJ2-7, with TRBD1 identical over 9 bases. After removal of 3 bases from V and 8 bases from J, the junction contained 11 bases not matched to a gene. The CDR3 sequence is 15 residues long. In germline, CDR1 is KGHSH, CDR2 LQKENI. Here the CDR3 reads CASSPSGTGPLQQYF. CDR3 in DNA: TGTGCCAGCTCACCCTCCGGGACAGGGCCTCTCCAGCAGTACTTC.

The V call is TRBV5-1, the J call TRBJ2-5, with 10 bases matching TRBD1. The trim removed 7 bases at V and 5 bases at J, leaving 8 bases unmatched. The CDR3 length is 14 residues. Germline CDR1 is SGHRS and CDR2 is YFSETQ. CDR3 amino acids: CASGRGTGDETQYF. The CDR3 coding sequence is TGCGCCAGCGGGCGTGGGACAGGGGATGAGACCCAGTACTTC.

This chain connects TRBV5-1 to TRBJ2-1; 14 nucleotides line up with TRBD2. Looked up from germline, CDR1 is SGHRS and CDR2 is YFSETQ. V shed 2 bases and J 7 bases; nucleotides not matched to a gene: 8. This CDR3 has 17 amino acids. The DNA for the CDR3 is TGCGCCAGCAGCTTTCCAAAGGGGACTAGCGGGGGAAATGAGCAGTTCTTC. This encodes CASSFPKGTSGGNEQFF.

There are a few counts of this clone. V and J are TRBV4-1 and TRBJ2-1; D possibly corresponds to TRBD2 (6 bases). CDR3 size: 15 residues. Looked up from germline, CDR1 is MGHRA and CDR2 is YSYEKL. V was trimmed by 4 bases and J by 3 bases, leaving 13 bases between them. DNA for the CDR3: TGCGCCAGCAGCCTGAGCAGACTAGTCTACAATGAGCAGTTCTTC. It codes for CASSLSRLVYNEQFF.

The rearrangement uses TRBV2 and TRBJ1-2; D is perhaps TRBD1 (6 bases). CDR3 length: 13 amino acids. Germline lookup yields CDR1 SNHLY and CDR2 FYNNEI. The V and J ends lost 6 bases and 8 bases respectively, with 16 bases between them. The CDR3 loop reads CASSPDSPLGYTF. Written as DNA, the CDR3 is TGTGCCAGCAGCCCGGACAGTCCTTTGGGCTACACCTTC. The full variable domain, with the rest looked up from reference TRBV2 and TRBJ1-2, is EPEVTQTPSHQVTQMGQEVILRCVPISNHLYFYWYRQILGQKVEFLVSFYNNEISEKSEIFDDQFSVERPDGSNFTLKIRSTKLEDSAMYFCASSPDSPLGYTFGSGTRLTVV.

This clone was counted between two and nine times. The genes are TRBV10-3 and TRBJ1-5; TRBD1 matches 7 bases. From germline, CDR1 is ENHRY and CDR2 SYGVKD. Trimming removed 5 bases from V and 0 bases from J; junction bases left unmatched: 7. CDR3 length: 16 amino acids. The DNA of the CDR3 is TGTGCCATCAGTCACGGGACAGCAGATAGCAATCAGCCCCAGCATTTT. This translates into CAISHGTADSNQPQHF.

This clone was recorded a few times. This chain connects TRBV30 to TRBJ2-1, with D possibly being TRBD1 (5 bases). Germline V lookup: CDR1 GTSNPN, CDR2 SVGIG (reference sequence). There are 18 residues in the CDR3. The germline V and J ends were trimmed by 1 base and 1 base, with 20 bases remaining between them. CDR3 region: CAWSGVGVPGLSYNEQFF. The CDR3 region has the DNA TGTGCCTGGAGTGGGGTAGGGGTCCCTGGCCTATCCTACAATGAGCAGTTCTTC.

This clone showed up just a few times. The rearrangement joins TRBV5-6 to TRBJ1-1; the match to TRBD1 covers 7 bases. V lost 3 bases and J lost 8; bases outside the gene matches: 1. The CDR3 consists of 11 residues. Germline CDR1 reads SGHDT; CDR2 reads YYEEEE. CDR3 sequence: CASSWGQEAFF. The CDR3 bases are TGTGCCAGCAGCTGGGGACAGGAAGCTTTCTTT.

This clone was picked up a small number of times. V gene TRBV30 combines with J gene TRBJ2-1, with D tentatively TRBD2 (6 bases). Germline loops: CDR1 GTSNPN, CDR2 SVGIG (reference sequence). The CDR3 is 13 residues long. Trimming pared 1 base from V and 7 bases from J, leaving 11 bases between. The CDR3 region has the DNA TGTGCCTGGAGTGGGGGACTGCAGAATGAGCAGTTCTTC. It specifies CAWSGGLQNEQFF.

The chain carries TRBV30 and TRBJ2-5, with D unclear. The CDR3 totals 13 residues. Germline CDR1 is GTSNPN and CDR2 is SVGIG (reference sequence). The V and J ends lost 8 bases and 1 base respectively, with 14 bases between them. The chain's CDR3 is CARASRAQETQYF. The CDR3 DNA is TGTGCCCGAGCATCTCGAGCCCAAGAGACCCAGTACTTC.

This clone was seen more than once but under ten times. CDR3: CASSTTNRGLYMNTEAFF. The CDR3 DNA reads TGTGCCAGCAGTACCACAAACAGGGGTCTCTATATGAACACTGAAGCTTTCTTT. The J gene is TRBJ1-1, the V gene TRBV27; 7 bases line up with TRBD1. The CDR3 spans 18 residues. J gave up 0 bases and V 5 bases, and 15 bases lay outside the gene matches. Germline V gene data show CDR1 as MNHEY and CDR2 as SMNVEV (reference sequence).

This clone was counted between two and nine times. The chain joins TRBV4-2 to TRBJ2-7; the match to TRBD2 covers 16 bases. The junction had 7 bases not matched to a gene; V was cut back by 1 base and J by 1 base. CDR1 is LGHNA and CDR2 is YNFKEQ in the germline V gene. The CDR3 has 19 residues. CDR3 sequence reads: CASSQGGTSGRASSYEQYF. CDR3 DNA sequence: TGTGCCAGCAGCCAAGGGGGGACTAGCGGGAGGGCCAGTTCCTACGAGCAGTACTTC.

This chain links TRBV18 with TRBJ2-5, with TRBD2 as a possible D gene (6 bases). There are 15 residues in the CDR3. Germline CDR1 reads KGHSH; CDR2 reads LQKENI. V lost 7 bases to trimming and J lost 1 base, with 16 bases between them. The CDR3 coding sequence is TGTGCCAGCTGCGCCAATGGGGGACTCCAAGAGACCCAGTACTTC. It yields the protein CASCANGGLQETQYF. Full variable domain (outside the CDR3, taken from reference TRBV18 and TRBJ2-5): NAGVMQNPRHLVRRRGQEARLRCSPMKGHSHVYWYRQLPEEGLKFMVYLQKENIIDESGMPKERFSAEFPKEGPSILRIQQVVRGDSAAYFCASCANGGLQETQYFGPGTRLLVL.

Only a few counts were recorded for this clone. The J gene is TRBJ1-1, the V gene TRBV7-9; D ambiguous. With 4 bases removed from V and 0 bases from J, the gap between germline ends came to 6 bases. CDR1 is SEHNR, CDR2 FQNEAQ, per germline (reference sequence). The CDR3 runs to 13 residues. Here the CDR3 reads CASSSQMNTEAFF. For the CDR3, the DNA is TGTGCCAGCAGCTCTCAGATGAACACTGAAGCTTTCTTT.

CDR3 residues: CASRAGTSAEQYF. The CDR3 nucleotides read TGTGCCAGTAGGGCCGGGACTAGCGCCGAGCAGTACTTC. This rearrangement joins TRBV19 to TRBJ2-7; 10 nucleotides match TRBD2. Trimming cost V 6 bases and J 6 bases; bases outside gene matches: 5. The germline gives CDR1 LNHDA, CDR2 SQIVND (reference sequence). The length of the CDR3 is 13 residues.